Following are 10 T cell receptor beta chains from one sample sequenced in a study of blood T cell repertoires in COVID-19. The repertoire was sequenced with immunoSEQ multiplex PCR; TCRdb's copy has only in-frame clones and lacks some. The table records fewer than 300,000 clones, about nine tenths of them present only once. The sample taken for sequencing was peripheral blood. The receptors derive from a woman aged 25 to 45 with COVID-19, enrolled during active disease.

The V gene is TRBV15, the J gene TRBJ1-3; the D gene is possibly TRBD1 (5 bases). The CDR3 is made up of 14 amino acids. The V end was cut by 4 bases, the J end by 0 bases, with 7 bases between. The germline V gene encodes CDR1 LNHNV and CDR2 YYDKDF (reference sequence). This CDR3 reads CATSITGSGNTIYF. The CDR3 nucleotides read TGTGCCACCAGCATTACAGGCTCTGGAAACACCATATATTTT.

This sequence joins TRBV28 and TRBJ1-2, with D possibly being TRBD1 (5 bases). V lost 8 bases and J 5 bases, leaving 12 bases between the germline ends. The germline V gene encodes CDR1 MDHEN and CDR2 SYDVKM. The CDR3 loop spans 12 amino acids. The CDR3 DNA sequence: TGTGCCAGCGAGACAGAGAGTTATGGCTACACCTTC. Its protein is CASETESYGYTF.

The chain recombines TRBV28 with TRBJ1-6, with TRBD1 identical over 7 bases. The CDR3 runs to 15 residues. Trimming at V came to 6 bases and at J to 10 bases, leaving 12 bases not matched to a gene. Germline CDR1 is MDHEN and CDR2 is SYDVKM. The CDR3 here is CASSYRQGWGSPLHF. In nucleotides, the CDR3 is TGTGCCAGCAGCTATAGACAGGGATGGGGGTCACCCCTCCACTTT.

The chain combines TRBV28 with TRBJ2-2; D gene unclear. Germline V gene lookup returns CDR1 MDHEN and CDR2 SYDVKM. This CDR3 is 16 amino acids long. Trimming stripped 6 bases from V and 0 bases from J, with 14 bases between. CDR3 sequence reads: CASSLLPVANTGELFF. The CDR3 nucleotides are TGTGCCAGCAGCCTTTTGCCGGTAGCGAACACCGGGGAGCTGTTTTTT.

J is TRBJ1-4 and V is TRBV7-9; tentatively, D is TRBD1 (5 bases). The V gene's germline CDR1 is SEHNR and CDR2 FQNEAQ (reference sequence). The CDR3 sequence is 15 residues long. V lost 0 bases to trimming and J lost 7 bases, with 12 bases between them. The CDR3 DNA is TGTGCCAGCAGCTTAGCACAGGACGGCGGTGAAAAACTGTTTTTT. It specifies CASSLAQDGGEKLFF. The complete variable domain, with remaining parts taken from reference TRBV7-9 and TRBJ1-4, reads DTGVSQNPRHKITKRGQNVTFRCDPISEHNRLYWYRQTLGQGPEFLTYFQNEAQLEKSRLLSDRFSAERPKGSFSTLEIQRTEQGDSAMYLCASSLAQDGGEKLFFGSGTQLSVL.

The chain uses TRBV6-6 and TRBJ2-7; TRBD1 matches at 7 bases. The CDR3 extends over 13 amino acids. The germline V gene has CDR1 MNHNY and CDR2 SVGAGI (reference sequence). The J segment lost 6 bases and the V segment lost 7 bases, leaving 9 bases of the junction unmatched. The CDR3 is CASTLRQGGEQYF. In nucleotides, the CDR3 is TGTGCCAGCACCCTAAGACAGGGCGGCGAGCAGTACTTC.

The chain couples TRBV3-1 (or the pseudogene TRBV3-2) to TRBJ1-2; no firm D call. CDR1 and CDR2 (germline): LGHDT, YNNKEL (reference sequence). CDR3 length equals 13 residues. Trimming removed 1 base from V and 7 bases from J, with 10 bases in between. The CDR3 DNA follows: TGTGCCAGCAGCCAAGTGCCGAGGGCTGGCTACACCTTC. It translates to CASSQVPRAGYTF.

This chain uses TRBV9 with TRBJ2-3; D possibly corresponds to TRBD1 (5 bases). Looked up from germline, CDR1 is SGDLS and CDR2 is YYNGEE. The CDR3 loop spans 15 amino acids. Trimming cost V 0 bases and J 1 base, with 9 bases left between them. CDR3 protein: CASSVVGAGTDTQYF. The CDR3 DNA follows: TGTGCCAGCAGCGTAGTAGGGGCGGGCACAGATACGCAGTATTTT.

The chain combines TRBV7-9 with TRBJ2-7; tentatively, D is TRBD2 (6 bases). The CDR3 spans 17 residues. Trimming cost V 1 base and J 1 base, with 17 bases left between them. Looked up from germline, CDR1 is SEHNR and CDR2 is FQNEAQ (reference sequence). The CDR3 DNA is TGTGCCAGCAGCTTAGTCTCGGGGCTAGCGAATTCCTACGAGCAGTACTTC. Translation gives CASSLVSGLANSYEQYF.

This sequence joins TRBV5-4 and TRBJ2-3; perhaps TRBD2 as D (5 bases). Germline lookup yields CDR1 SGHNT and CDR2 YYREEE (reference sequence). The CDR3 has 16 amino acids. V lost 4 bases and J lost 3, with 18 bases in between. In nucleotides, the CDR3 is TGTGCCAGCAGCCCACCGCCGGGGAGCTTGACAGATACGCAGTATTTT. It translates to CASSPPPGSLTDTQYF. Combining the CDR3 with reference TRBV5-4 and TRBJ2-3 gives the whole variable domain ETGVTQSPTHLIKTRGQQVTLRCSSQSGHNTVSWYQQALGQGPQFIFQYYREEENGRGNFPPRFSGLQFPNYSSELNVNALELDDSALYLCASSPPPGSLTDTQYFGPGTRLTVL.